The present T cell receptor (beta chain) was sequenced within a study of T-cell memory formation after mild COVID-19. Study overall: TCR clusters were largely donor specific. Study-wide findings and caveats: Contracting clones from day 15 to 85 had balanced CD4/CD8; later expanders favoured CD4+. Researchers found some responding clones in pre-infection memory, a sign that cross-reactive memory joined.

Of note for this clonotype: Its antigen is unknown.

This CDR3 has 20 residues. V was pared by 5 bases and J by 6 bases, with 19 bases of the junction left unmatched. Germline CDR1 reads SEHNR; CDR2 reads FQNEAQ (reference sequence). A single record per CDR3 protein comes from TCRdb applying MiXCR to the 5' RACE reads. The sample records around 260,000 distinct CDR3 sequences, about 16% being singletons. The chain is built from TRBV7-9 and TRBJ2-1, with 13 bases that match TRBD2. The sample taken for sequencing was PBMCs or a T cell subset sorted from them (not recorded which). This TCR derives from a man between 18 and 29 years old who had mild COVID-19 (a few samples of this study predate the infection). Cell type and time point are not known. The CDR3 coding sequence is TGTGCCAGCAGCCCTCCAAAACTAGCGGGGGGGCGAGCAGCCTTCAATGAGCAGTTCTTC. Its protein is CASSPPKLAGGRAAFNEQFF. Based on the CDR3 plus reference TRBV7-9 and TRBJ2-1, the full variable domain is DTGVSQNPRHKITKRGQNVTFRCDPISEHNRLYWYRQTLGQGPEFLTYFQNEAQLEKSRLLSDRFSAERPKGSFSTLEIQRTEQGDSAMYLCASSPPKLAGGRAAFNEQFFGPGTRLTVL.